The 2 T cell receptor beta chains listed next were all sequenced from one sample in a study of T cells after yellow fever vaccination. TCRdb independently ran MiXCR on the 5' RACE reads; one entry per CDR3 protein. This sample has 350,000 to 450,000 distinct CDR3 sequences, with 6% to 8% found just once. The sample consisted of PBMCs, taken 5 days after the yellow fever booster vaccination. The source of these receptors is a young man who received the YFV17D yellow fever vaccine.

The gene calls are TRBV5-4 and TRBJ1-1; D not certain. Trimming removed 4 bases from V and 3 bases from J, with 10 bases in between. Germline assignment: CDR1 SGHNT and CDR2 YYREEE (reference sequence). The CDR3 has 13 amino acids. The CDR3 coding sequence is TGTGCCAGCAGCCCGAGTTTTGACACTGAAGCTTTCTTT. Residues: CASSPSFDTEAFF.

The J gene is TRBJ1-3, the V gene TRBV29-1; unclear D gene. Germline V gives CDR1 SQVTM, CDR2 ANQGSEA. CDR3 length: 14 residues. Trimming pared 6 bases from V and 8 bases from J, leaving 20 bases between. The CDR3 DNA reads TGCAGCGTCGAAACCCCAGCAGGCCGGGACACCATATATTTT. It encodes CSVETPAGRDTIYF.